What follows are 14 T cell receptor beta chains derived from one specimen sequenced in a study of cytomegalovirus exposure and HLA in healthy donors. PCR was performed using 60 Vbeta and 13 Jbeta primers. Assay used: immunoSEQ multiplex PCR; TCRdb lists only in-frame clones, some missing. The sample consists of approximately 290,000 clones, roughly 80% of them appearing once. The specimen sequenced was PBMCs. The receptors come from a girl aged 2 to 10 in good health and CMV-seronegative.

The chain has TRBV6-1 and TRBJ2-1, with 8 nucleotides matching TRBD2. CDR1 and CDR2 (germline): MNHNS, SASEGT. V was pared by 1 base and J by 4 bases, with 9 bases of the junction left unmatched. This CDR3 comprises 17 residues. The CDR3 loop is CASSEEGRAGVYNEQFF. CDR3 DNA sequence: TGTGCCAGCAGTGAAGAGGGGCGAGCGGGGGTTTACAATGAGCAGTTCTTC.

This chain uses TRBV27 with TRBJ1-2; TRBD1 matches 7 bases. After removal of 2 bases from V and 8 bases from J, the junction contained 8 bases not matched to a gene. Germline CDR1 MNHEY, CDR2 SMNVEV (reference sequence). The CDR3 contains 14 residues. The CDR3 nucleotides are TGTGCCAGCAGTTTAAACCGACAGGGCGTCGGCTACACCTTC. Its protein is CASSLNRQGVGYTF.

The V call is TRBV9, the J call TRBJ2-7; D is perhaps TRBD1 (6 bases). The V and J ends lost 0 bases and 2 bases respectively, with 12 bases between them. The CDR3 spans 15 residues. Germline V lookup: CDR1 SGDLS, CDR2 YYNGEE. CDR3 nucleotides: TGTGCCAGCAGCGTAGGCCCCGGGACACCCTACGAGCAGTACTTC. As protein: CASSVGPGTPYEQYF.

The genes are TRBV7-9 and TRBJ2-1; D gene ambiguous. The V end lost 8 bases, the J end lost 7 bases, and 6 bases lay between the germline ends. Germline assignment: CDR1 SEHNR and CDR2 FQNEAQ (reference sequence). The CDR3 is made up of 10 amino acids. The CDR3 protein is CASSRNEQFF. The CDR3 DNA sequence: TGTGCCAGCTCACGGAATGAGCAGTTCTTC.

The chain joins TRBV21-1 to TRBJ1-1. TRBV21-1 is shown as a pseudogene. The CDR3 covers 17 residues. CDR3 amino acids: CAIHVGPRVQANTEAFF. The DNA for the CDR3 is TGTGCCATTCATGTTGGTCCGCGGGTCCAGGCGAACACTGAAGCTTTCTTT.

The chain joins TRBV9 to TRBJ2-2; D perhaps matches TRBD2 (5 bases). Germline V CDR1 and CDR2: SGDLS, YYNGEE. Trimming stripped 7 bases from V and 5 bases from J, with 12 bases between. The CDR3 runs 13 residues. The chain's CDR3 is CASSSSGTGELFF. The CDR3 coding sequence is TGTGCCAGCTCAAGTTCGGGAACCGGGGAGCTGTTTTTT.

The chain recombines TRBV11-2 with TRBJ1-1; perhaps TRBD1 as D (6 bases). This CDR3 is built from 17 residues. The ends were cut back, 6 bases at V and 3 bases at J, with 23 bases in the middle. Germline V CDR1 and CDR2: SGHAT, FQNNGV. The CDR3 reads CASRSPPTGRSYTEAFF. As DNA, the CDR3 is TGTGCCAGCAGATCACCCCCAACAGGGAGAAGCTACACTGAAGCTTTCTTT.

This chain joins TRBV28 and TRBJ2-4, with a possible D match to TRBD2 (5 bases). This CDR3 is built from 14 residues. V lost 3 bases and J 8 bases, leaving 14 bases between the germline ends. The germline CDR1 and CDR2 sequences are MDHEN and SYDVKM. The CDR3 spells CASSLEATRDIQYF. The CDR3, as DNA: TGTGCCAGCAGTTTGGAGGCAACGAGGGACATTCAGTACTTC.

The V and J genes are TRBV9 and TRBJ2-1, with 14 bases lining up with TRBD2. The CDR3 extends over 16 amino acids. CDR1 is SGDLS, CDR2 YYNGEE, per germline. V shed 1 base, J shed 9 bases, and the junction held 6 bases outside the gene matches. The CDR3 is CASSVRGTSGGGEQFF. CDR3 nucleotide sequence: TGTGCCAGCAGCGTACGCGGGACTAGCGGGGGTGGTGAGCAGTTCTTC.

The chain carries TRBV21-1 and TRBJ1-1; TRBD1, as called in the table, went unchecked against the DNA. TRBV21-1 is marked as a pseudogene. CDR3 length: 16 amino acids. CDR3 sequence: CASSKATAYLNTEAFF. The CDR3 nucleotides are TGTGCCAGCAGCAAAGCGACAGCGTATCTGAACACTGAAGCTTTCTTT.

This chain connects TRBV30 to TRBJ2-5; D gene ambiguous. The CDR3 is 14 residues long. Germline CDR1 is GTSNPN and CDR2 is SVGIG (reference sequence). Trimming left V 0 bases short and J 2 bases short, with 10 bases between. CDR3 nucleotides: TGTGCCTGGAGTGTACATTTGACACAAGAGACCCAGTACTTC. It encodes CAWSVHLTQETQYF. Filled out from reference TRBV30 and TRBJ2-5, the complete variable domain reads SQTIHQWPATLVQPVGSPLSLECTVEGTSNPNLYWYRQAAGRGLQLLFYSVGIGQISSEVPQNLSASRPQDRQFILSSKKLLLSDSGFYLCAWSVHLTQETQYFGPGTRLLVL.

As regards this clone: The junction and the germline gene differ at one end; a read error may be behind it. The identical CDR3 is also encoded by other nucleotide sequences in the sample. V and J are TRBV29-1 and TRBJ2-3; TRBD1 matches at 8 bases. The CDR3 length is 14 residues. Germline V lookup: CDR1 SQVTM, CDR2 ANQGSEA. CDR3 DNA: TGCAGCTATGTTAACAGGGGGAGGACAGATACCCAGTATTTT. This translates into CSYVNRGRTDTQYF.

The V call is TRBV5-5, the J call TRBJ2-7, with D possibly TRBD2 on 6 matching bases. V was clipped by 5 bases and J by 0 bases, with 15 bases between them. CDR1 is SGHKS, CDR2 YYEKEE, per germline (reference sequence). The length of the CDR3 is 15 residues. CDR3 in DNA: TGTGCCAGCAGGATCCGACGGGAGAGCTCCTACGAGCAGTACTTC. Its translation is CASRIRRESSYEQYF.

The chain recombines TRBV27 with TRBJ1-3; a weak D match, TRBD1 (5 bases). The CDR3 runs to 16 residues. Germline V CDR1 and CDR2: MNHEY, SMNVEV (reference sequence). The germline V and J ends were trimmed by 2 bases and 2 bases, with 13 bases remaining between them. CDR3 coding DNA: TGTGCCAGCAGTTTAAACTTTGGGACTACTGGAAACACCATATATTTT. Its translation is CASSLNFGTTGNTIYF.